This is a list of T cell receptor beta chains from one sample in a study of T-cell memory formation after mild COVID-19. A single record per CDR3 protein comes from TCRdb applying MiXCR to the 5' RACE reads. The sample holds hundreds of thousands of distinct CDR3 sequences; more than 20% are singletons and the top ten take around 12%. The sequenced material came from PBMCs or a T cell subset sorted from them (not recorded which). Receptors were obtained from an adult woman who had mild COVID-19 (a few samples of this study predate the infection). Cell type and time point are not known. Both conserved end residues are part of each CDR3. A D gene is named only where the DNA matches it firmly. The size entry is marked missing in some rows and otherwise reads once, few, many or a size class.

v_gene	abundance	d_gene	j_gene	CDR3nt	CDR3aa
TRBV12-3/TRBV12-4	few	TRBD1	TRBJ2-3	TGTGCCAGCAGTTGGTCCCGGGACAGGGGTGATACGCAGTATTTT	CASSWSRDRGDTQYF
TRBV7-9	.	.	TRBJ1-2	TGTGCCAGCAGCCAAAACTACAGGGATGGCTACACCTTC	CASSQNYRDGYTF
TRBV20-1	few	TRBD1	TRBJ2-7	TGCAGTGCTAGAGTGGGGACAGGGGGGCCCTACGAGCAGTACTTC	CSARVGTGGPYEQYF
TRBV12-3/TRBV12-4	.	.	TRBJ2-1	TGTGCCAGCAGTCCTGATCGGGGCGGCTACTACAATGAGCAGTTCTTC	CASSPDRGGYYNEQFF
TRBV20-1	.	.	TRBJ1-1	TGCAGTGCTAGAGCCCTTCTGGGGGCACCCACTGAAGCTTTCTTT	CSARALLGAPTEAFF
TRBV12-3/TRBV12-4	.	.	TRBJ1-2	TGTGCCAGCGGGGGAGGCGTAGGCTATGGCTACACCTTC	CASGGGVGYGYTF
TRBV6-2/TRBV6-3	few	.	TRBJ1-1	TGTGCCAGCACCACGTATGACAGGAACACTGAAGCTTTCTTT	CASTTYDRNTEAFF
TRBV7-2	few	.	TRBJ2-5	TGTGCCAGCACCCATGGGAGAGGGGGAGGAGAGACCCAGTACTTC	CASTHGRGGGETQYF
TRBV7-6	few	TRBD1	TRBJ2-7	TGTGCCAGCAGCTCCGGGACAGGGGGTCTCGTCGACGAGCAGTACTTC	CASSSGTGGLVDEQYF
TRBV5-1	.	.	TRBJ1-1	TGCGCCAGCAGTGTGGGCGCTTGGAGGACTGAAGCTTTCTTT	CASSVGAWRTEAFF
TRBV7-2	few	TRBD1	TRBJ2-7	TGTGCCAGCAGCCCAGACAGGGGCCCTCCGTACGAGCAGTACTTC	CASSPDRGPPYEQYF
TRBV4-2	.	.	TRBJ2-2	TGTGCCACGGAGGCCGCGAACACCGGGGAGCTGTTTTTT	CATEAANTGELFF
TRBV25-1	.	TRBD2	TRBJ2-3	TGTGCCAGCAGTGAATGGGCTAGCGGGGACAACACAGATACGCAGTATTTT	CASSEWASGDNTDTQYF
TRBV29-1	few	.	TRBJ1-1	TGCAGCGCCCCCGAACGCTACTTGAACACTGAAGCTTTCTTT	CSAPERYLNTEAFF
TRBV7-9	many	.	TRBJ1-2	TGTGCCAGCAGCACCGACGGACCCTATGGCTACACCTTC	CASSTDGPYGYTF
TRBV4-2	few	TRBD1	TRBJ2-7	TGTGCCAGCAGCCAAGCCGGGACAGCTCGCTACGAGCAGTACTTC	CASSQAGTARYEQYF
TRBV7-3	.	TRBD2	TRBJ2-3	TGTGCCAGCAGCCTCAGGGGACTAGCGGGGGATACGCAGTATTTT	CASSLRGLAGDTQYF
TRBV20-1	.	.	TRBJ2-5	TGCATCCCGACTAGTCAAGAGACCCAGTACTTC	CIPTSQETQYF